Listed here are 12 T cell receptor beta chains from one sample, sequenced in a study of T cells in Graves' hyperthyroidism and ophthalmopathy. TCR beta CDR3 regions were amplified from RNA. HTBI primers drove first-round RT-PCR of the TCR CDR3. From the multiplex PCR reads, TCRdb called clonotypes with MiXCR, one entry per CDR3 protein. This sample has about 350,000 distinct CDR3 sequences; about 20% occur once, and the top ten carry about 3.7%. Sequencing was done on a sample of blood. These receptors were collected from a young woman with Graves' hyperthyroidism.

This clonotype was seen ten or more times. The chain is built from TRBV30 and TRBJ1-3; the D is unclear. Germline-derived CDR1 and CDR2 are GTSNPN and SVGIG (reference sequence). Trimming shortened V by 7 bases and J by 0 bases, and 19 bases separated the two germline ends. This CDR3 spans 16 amino acids. In nucleotides, the CDR3 is TGTGCCTCCGGTCTTTCGACGGCTTACTCTGGAAACACCATATATTTT. Its translation is CASGLSTAYSGNTIYF.

This clonotype was counted many times. The chain employs TRBV11-2 and TRBJ2-5; TRBD2 is a possible D gene (6 bases). Trimming took off 6 bases at V and 0 bases at J, with 14 bases between the two ends. CDR3 length: 15 amino acids. The germline CDR1 and CDR2 sequences are SGHAT and FQNNGV. Here the CDR3 reads CASSQEGTYQETQYF. CDR3 nucleotide sequence: TGTGCCAGCAGTCAGGAGGGAACGTACCAAGAGACCCAGTACTTC.

This clonotype was found many times. The chain has TRBV20-1 and TRBJ1-5; 10 bases line up with TRBD1. Germline V lookup: CDR1 DFQATT, CDR2 SNEGSKA (reference sequence). V shed 2 bases and J 0 bases; nucleotides not matched to a gene: 1. This CDR3 has 15 amino acids. The CDR3: CSARRTGGSNQPQHF. The CDR3 DNA follows: TGCAGTGCTAGAAGGACAGGGGGTAGCAATCAGCCCCAGCATTTT.

This clonotype was recorded many times. The rearrangement joins TRBV14 to TRBJ1-2; 8 bases agree with TRBD1. V trimming: 4 bases; J trimming: 6 bases; junction bases outside the gene matches: 4. Germline V gene lookup returns CDR1 SGHDN and CDR2 FVKESK. This CDR3 region has 13 residues. CDR3 sequence: CASSPSTGDGYTF. The CDR3 DNA is TGTGCCAGCAGCCCGTCGACAGGGGATGGCTACACCTTC.

This clonotype was seen repeatedly, ten times or more. The chain recombines TRBV5-1 with TRBJ1-5; D is ambiguous. The germline CDR1 and CDR2 sequences are SGHRS and YFSETQ. V lost 0 bases to trimming and J lost 4 bases, with 8 bases between them. The length of the CDR3 is 14 residues. CDR3 loop: CASSLDYGNQPQHF. CDR3 DNA sequence: TGCGCCAGCAGCTTGGATTACGGAAATCAGCCCCAGCATTTT.

V is TRBV6-5 and J is TRBJ1-2; no clear D gene. From germline, CDR1 is MNHEY and CDR2 SVGAGI. The CDR3 runs 15 residues. V was shortened by 2 bases and J by 0 bases, with 10 bases between the two germline ends. As DNA, the CDR3 is TGTGCCAGCAGTTACGTGGCAGCAACTAACTATGGCTACACCTTC. Translation gives CASSYVAATNYGYTF.

Only a few counts were recorded for this clonotype. The V call is TRBV11-2, the J call TRBJ2-2, with D tentatively TRBD2 (6 bases). V lost 1 base and J lost 2, with 14 bases in between. The length of the CDR3 is 17 residues. Germline lookup yields CDR1 SGHAT and CDR2 FQNNGV. Here the CDR3 DNA reads TGTGCCAGCAGCTTAGTAACGGGAGCAGGAAACACCGGGGAGCTGTTTTTT. Its translation: CASSLVTGAGNTGELFF. The variable domain in full, with the rest retrieved from reference TRBV11-2 and TRBJ2-2, is EAGVAQSPRYKIIEKRQSVAFWCNPISGHATLYWYQQILGQGPKLLIQFQNNGVVDDSQLPKDRFSAERLKGVDSTLKIQPAKLEDSAVYLCASSLVTGAGNTGELFFGEGSRLTVL.

The chain recombines TRBV20-1 with TRBJ2-2, with D tentatively TRBD2 (6 bases). CDR1 is DFQATT, CDR2 SNEGSKA, per germline (reference sequence). The CDR3 length is 13 residues. V shed 4 bases and J shed 4 bases, with 10 bases lying between them. The CDR3 sequence: CSAIHGGTGELFF. Written as DNA, the CDR3 is TGCAGTGCTATCCACGGGGGCACCGGGGAGCTGTTTTTT.

This clonotype has a count of ten or more. The CDR3 reads CASSDSVGYEQYF. The CDR3 DNA reads TGCGCCAGCAGTGACTCGGTCGGCTACGAGCAGTACTTC. The J gene is TRBJ2-7, the V gene TRBV10-1; D is ambiguous. The CDR3 has 13 residues. Germline CDR1 WNHNN, CDR2 SYGVQD (reference sequence). V lost 3 bases, J lost 3 bases, and 9 bases lay in between.

In this sample, this clonotype turned up many times. The chain carries TRBV6-1 and TRBJ1-1; D gene ambiguous. There are 13 residues in the CDR3. Deletions cut 7 bases from V and 3 bases from J, with 12 bases between. CDR1 MNHNS and CDR2 SASEGT come from the germline V gene. In nucleotides, the CDR3 is TGTGCCAGCACCACCCCGGTAGACACTGAAGCTTTCTTT. Amino acid sequence: CASTTPVDTEAFF.

This clonotype was detected many times. V gene TRBV20-1 combines with J gene TRBJ1-2; 7 nucleotides line up with TRBD1. CDR1 and CDR2 (germline): DFQATT, SNEGSKA (reference sequence). V shed 5 bases, J shed 4 bases, and the junction held 4 bases outside the gene matches. The CDR3 has 12 amino acids. The CDR3 loop reads CSAGGQSYGYTF. The CDR3 nucleotides are TGCAGTGCTGGGGGACAGTCCTATGGCTACACCTTC.

The table lists this clonotype with a few counts. The chain couples TRBV18 to TRBJ1-1, with D possibly TRBD1 on 5 matching bases. The CDR3 length is 13 residues. The ends were cut back, 5 bases at V and 7 bases at J, with 14 bases in the middle. Germline CDR1 and CDR2: KGHSH and LQKENI. The CDR3 DNA is TGTGCCAGCTCAACAGCACAGGAGGGTGAAGCTTTCTTT. Translation: CASSTAQEGEAFF.